The rows below give T cell receptor beta chains drawn from one sample of a study of OX40 agonist ivuxolimab in advanced cancers. The repertoire was sequenced with immunoSEQ multiplex PCR; TCRdb's copy has only in-frame clones and lacks some. The repertoire holds tens of thousands of clones, with about 87% as singletons. Sequenced material: CD4+ or CD8+ T cells sorted from blood, taken in a trial of the OX40 agonist ivuxolimab. These receptors were taken from an adult with an advanced solid tumor such as melanoma, head and neck, liver or kidney cancer. The conserved cysteine and the conserved F or W are not part of the CDR3 here.

J gene,V gene,CDR3 protein
TRBJ2-7,TRBV29-1,SVFTGTYEQY
TRBJ2-1,TRBV7-2,ASSLAGNTRGHNEQF
TRBJ2-3,TRBV5-1,ASSRGQGVRTDTQY
TRBJ1-1,TRBV7-9,ASSSRGRNTEAF
TRBJ1-4,TRBV5-1,ASSRGQATNEKLF
TRBJ2-2,TRBV9,ASSVGTGRFAGELF
TRBJ2-3,TRBV5-1,ASSLQTLGTDTQY
TRBJ2-5,TRBV11-2,ASSLSSTGGIQETQY
TRBJ1-6,TRBV6-1,ASGSQGWGNSPLH
TRBJ1-6,TRBV4-3,ASSQERGSPLH
TRBJ1-2,TRBV5-1,ASSPTGTGGLDGYT
TRBJ1-2,TRBV7-8,ASSLKASGQGPLYGYT
TRBJ2-7,TRBV5-1,ASSYPPSEQY
TRBJ1-3,TRBV30,AWSPSRTGTGNTIY
TRBJ1-1,TRBV5-1,ASSLGGPASNTEAF
TRBJ2-1,TRBV7-2,ASSPDRSYNEQF
TRBJ1-6,TRBV7-9,ASSLVWSDRANSPLH
TRBJ2-1,TRBV29-1,SASYNEQF
TRBJ1-1,TRBV19,ASSIISGFDTEAF
TRBJ2-3,TRBV7-3,ASSLPSSDTQY
TRBJ2-4,TRBV14,ASSPSGTAENIQY
TRBJ2-2,TRBV4-2,ASSQDLGGRELF
TRBJ1-2,TRBV6-5,ASSYSQGKGNGYT
TRBJ1-3,TRBV5-6,ASSSTGISSGNTIY
TRBJ2-3,TRBV5-1,ASSPPTGNTDTQY
TRBJ1-2,TRBV6-6,ASRQGTPEGYT
TRBJ1-4,TRBV2,ASCPTTNEKLF
TRBJ2-5,TRBV6-5,AVLGLDGAQY
TRBJ2-7,TRBV7-3,ASSFSGGPGYEQY
TRBJ1-5,TRBV28,ASSLVGHQPQH
TRBJ1-5,TRBV29-1,SAGTGNQPQH
TRBJ1-6,TRBV7-2,ASSETGHPHSPLH
TRBJ2-3,TRBV7-2,ASSLGGGQGTDTQY
TRBJ1-1,TRBV6-5,ASSYSYRNTEAF
TRBJ1-1,TRBV5-1,ASAKWDTEAF